Listed below are T cell receptor beta chains from one sample, sequenced in a study of T-cell memory formation after mild COVID-19. MiXCR, applied by TCRdb to the 5' RACE reads, yields one record per CDR3 protein. In the table there are 85,000 to 130,000 distinct CDR3 sequences, over 15% of which are singletons. The source material was PBMCs or a T cell subset sorted from them (not recorded which). These receptors were obtained from an adult woman who had mild COVID-19 (a few samples of this study predate the infection). Cell type and time point are not known. CDR3s include the opening cysteine and the closing phenylalanine or tryptophan. A D gene is named only where the DNA matches it firmly. A clone size is listed for some rows: how often the clone was seen (once, few, many), or a class if it is expanded.

cdr3_aa cdr3_nt j_call d_call clone_size v_call
CASSFLRESSYEQYF TGTGCCAGCAGCTTCCTAAGGGAAAGCTCCTACGAGCAGTACTTC TRBJ2-7 NA few TRBV11-2
CSARPYLSGVLAKNIQYF TGCAGTGCCAGACCCTACTTGTCAGGGGTACTAGCCAAAAACATTCAGTACTTC TRBJ2-4 NA NA TRBV20-1
CASSLAYRGGRNEQFF TGTGCCAGCAGCTTAGCGTACCGGGGGGGCCGAAATGAGCAGTTCTTC TRBJ2-1 TRBD2 NA TRBV7-6
CASSERDGHYNEQFF TGCGCCAGCAGCGAGAGGGACGGGCACTACAATGAGCAGTTCTTC TRBJ2-1 NA few TRBV4-3
CASSLSSSGRRDTGELFF TGTGCCAGCAGTTTAAGTTCTAGCGGGAGAAGGGACACCGGGGAGCTGTTTTTT TRBJ2-2 TRBD2 few TRBV12-3/TRBV12-4
CASSPGLIGSGETQYF TGTGCCAGCAGCCCTGGACTCATAGGCAGCGGAGAGACCCAGTACTTC TRBJ2-5 NA NA TRBV7-3
CASRGTGDSYEQYF TGCGCCAGCAGGGGGACAGGGGACTCCTACGAGCAGTACTTC TRBJ2-7 TRBD1 NA TRBV5-1
CASSQTDGRGYEQYF TGTGCCAGCAGCCAGACGGACGGGAGGGGCTACGAGCAGTACTTC TRBJ2-7 TRBD2 NA TRBV5-4
CASSHLDTPLGYTF TGTGCCAGCAGCCACTTAGACACGCCACTTGGCTACACCTTC TRBJ1-2 NA few TRBV14
CASSLEGQGTYEQYF TGTGCCAGCAGCTTAGAGGGACAGGGGACGTACGAGCAGTACTTC TRBJ2-7 TRBD1 few TRBV7-2
CASSQDSETGELFF TGCGCCAGCAGCCAAGATAGTGAAACCGGGGAGCTGTTTTTT TRBJ2-2 NA NA TRBV4-1
CASSSESGSSYEQYF TGTGCCAGCAGCTCTGAGAGCGGGAGCTCCTACGAGCAGTACTTC TRBJ2-7 TRBD2 few TRBV7-9
CASSQRLGQGGPEAFF TGTGCCAGCAGCCAACGGTTAGGCCAGGGAGGCCCTGAAGCTTTCTTT TRBJ1-1 NA once TRBV14
CASSSSTAEGVDGYTF TGTGCCAGCAGCTCTTCGACAGCCGAGGGTGTCGATGGCTACACCTTC TRBJ1-2 NA few TRBV7-9
CASSLALGSSTGFF TGTGCCAGCAGTCTCGCCCTCGGATCATCCACAGGTTTCTTT TRBJ1-1 NA few TRBV12-3/TRBV12-4
CATSEAGGLTEAFF TGTGCCACCAGTGAGGCAGGGGGATTAACTGAAGCTTTCTTT TRBJ1-1 TRBD1 NA TRBV24-1
CASSYGAGGTEAFF TGTGCCAGCAGTTACGGAGCCGGTGGGACTGAAGCTTTCTTT TRBJ1-1 NA NA TRBV27
CSARDLGGGYEQYF TGCAGTGCTAGAGATCTCGGGGGCGGGTACGAGCAGTACTTC TRBJ2-7 NA NA TRBV20-1
CASSGTGTNYGYTF TGTGCCAGCAGCGGGACAGGAACTAACTATGGCTACACCTTC TRBJ1-2 TRBD1 NA TRBV9
CASSVSSDLFTEAFF TGTGCCAGCAGCGTCTCTTCGGACCTCTTCACTGAAGCTTTCTTT TRBJ1-1 NA NA TRBV9
CASSVADSYEQYF TGTGCCAGCAGCGTAGCGGACAGCTACGAGCAGTACTTC TRBJ2-7 NA NA TRBV9
CASSQVGGGETQYF TGCGCCAGCAGCCAAGTTGGCGGGGGAGAGACCCAGTACTTC TRBJ2-5 TRBD2 NA TRBV4-1
CAISEPQRTGTGELFF TGTGCCATCAGTGAGCCGCAGCGGACCGGGACCGGGGAGCTGTTTTTT TRBJ2-2 NA many TRBV10-3
CASSLNGGSYEQYF TGTGCCAGCAGTTTAAACGGGGGTTCCTACGAGCAGTACTTC TRBJ2-7 NA NA TRBV27
CASSFTGVGSYEQYF TGCGCCAGCAGCTTCACGGGGGTCGGCTCCTACGAGCAGTACTTC TRBJ2-7 NA few TRBV5-1
CASSLEQGYEQYF TGCGCCAGCAGCTTGGAACAGGGCTACGAGCAGTACTTC TRBJ2-7 NA NA TRBV5-1